This record looks at one TCR beta chain sequence and its context. Clones were sequenced by immunoSEQ multiplex PCR, and TCRdb holds only the in-frame ones, with some missing. Of roughly 180,000 clones in the sample, more than 85% were seen once. V was pared by 6 bases and J by 7 bases, with 7 bases of the junction left unmatched. Looked up from germline, CDR1 is MNHEY and CDR2 is SVGAGI. The CDR3 covers 15 residues. The entry originates in a study of blood T cell repertoires in COVID-19. Sample: peripheral blood. The source of this sequence is a woman aged 25 to 39 with active or convalescent COVID-19. V gene TRBV6-5 combines with J gene TRBJ2-1, with TRBD2 matching 12 bases. The DNA for the CDR3 is TGTGCCAGCAGCCACCCTAGCGGGAGGGTAAATGAGCAGTTCTTC. Protein: CASSHPSGRVNEQFF.